The 27 T cell receptor beta chains in this list originate from one sample, sequenced in a study of T cells after yellow fever vaccination. TCRdb called the 5' RACE reads again in MiXCR, with one record for every CDR3 protein. This repertoire shows about 300,000 distinct CDR3 sequences, around 9.3% found once; its top ten account for around 3.1%. The sequencing used CD4+ T cells sorted from PBMCs, collected 5 days after the yellow fever booster vaccination. The receptors come from a man aged 18 to 30 who received the YFV17D yellow fever vaccine.

The chain carries TRBV7-2 and TRBJ2-3; no definite D call. This CDR3 region has 14 residues. Germline V gene lookup returns CDR1 SGHTA and CDR2 FQGNSA. Trimming cost V 2 bases and J 6 bases, with 12 bases left between them. CDR3 nucleotide sequence: TGTGCCAGCAGCTTAAGAAGAGCTACCGATACGCAGTATTTT. Encoded protein: CASSLRRATDTQYF.

The J gene is TRBJ2-5, the V gene TRBV12-3 or TRBV12-4; 11 nucleotides align to TRBD2. The CDR3 spans 14 residues. The J segment lost 3 bases and the V segment lost 7 bases, leaving 4 bases of the junction unmatched. The CDR3 DNA sequence: TGTGCCAGCACCCAACTAGCGGGGGAAGAGACCCAGTACTTC. It encodes CASTQLAGEETQYF.

This clonotype appeared a single time. The gene calls are TRBV6-1 and TRBJ2-5; D is perhaps TRBD2 (6 bases). V was cut by 6 bases and J by 5 bases, with 16 bases left in between. Germline CDR1 and CDR2: MNHNS and SASEGT. The CDR3 consists of 14 residues. DNA of the CDR3: TGTGCCAGCAGGCCCCGGGACTCGGCGGAGACCCAGTACTTC. It yields the protein CASRPRDSAETQYF.

This clonotype was recorded only once. This sequence joins TRBV2 and TRBJ2-7, with no clear D. The CDR3 has 16 amino acids. Germline CDR1 and CDR2: SNHLY and FYNNEI. The ends were cut back, 5 bases at V and 0 bases at J, with 17 bases in the middle. The CDR3 region has the DNA TGTGCCAGCAGTAGGACCGAATATCATAGCTCCTACGAGCAGTACTTC. Residues: CASSRTEYHSSYEQYF.

In its sample, this clonotype was seen many times. This chain uses TRBV7-9 with TRBJ2-7; TRBD1 matches at 10 bases. V lost 5 bases and J lost 9; bases outside the gene matches: 4. The CDR3 extends over 12 amino acids. Germline CDR1 is SEHNR and CDR2 is FQNEAQ (reference sequence). Here the CDR3 reads CASSPDRGVQYV. The CDR3 nucleotides are TGTGCCAGCAGCCCGGACAGGGGGGTGCAGTACGTC.

This clonotype was recorded at least ten times. V usage is TRBV5-1 and J usage is TRBJ2-1; 14 bases are shared with TRBD2. The trim removed 4 bases at V and 6 bases at J, leaving 6 bases unmatched. The CDR3 runs to 16 residues. Germline-derived CDR1 and CDR2 are SGHRS and YFSETQ. CDR3 region: CASSLRLAGGPNEQFF. In nucleotides, the CDR3 is TGCGCCAGCAGCCTCCGACTAGCGGGGGGGCCCAATGAGCAGTTCTTC.

The genes are TRBV20-1 and TRBJ1-1, with TRBD1 matching over 8 bases. The V segment lost 6 bases and the J segment 2 bases; nucleotides outside the gene matches: 14. Germline V gives CDR1 DFQATT, CDR2 SNEGSKA (reference sequence). The CDR3 is made up of 16 amino acids. The CDR3 bases are TGCAGTGCCCCTTCTCCGGCCAGGGGGCCTAACACTGAAGCTTTCTTT. This encodes CSAPSPARGPNTEAFF.

This clonotype was observed at least ten times. The chain has TRBV3-1 and TRBJ2-3; D unclear. Germline V gives CDR1 LGHDT, CDR2 YNNKEL (reference sequence). This CDR3 has 13 residues. Deletions cut 8 bases from V and 1 base from J, with 10 bases between. The CDR3 protein is CASVLSGTDTQYF. The CDR3 nucleotides are TGTGCCAGCGTGCTGTCGGGCACAGATACGCAGTATTTT.

This rearrangement joins TRBV6-5 to TRBJ1-2; weak D call: TRBD1 (5 bases). Germline values: CDR1 MNHEY, CDR2 SVGAGI. Trimming stripped 7 bases from V and 0 bases from J, with 15 bases between. The CDR3 loop spans 15 amino acids. The CDR3 region has the DNA TGTGCCAGCAACCACGGGGGGGGTACTAACTATGGCTACACCTTC. The encoded protein is CASNHGGGTNYGYTF.

The gene calls are TRBV5-4 and TRBJ2-2, with 9 bases identical to TRBD1. This CDR3 contains 15 residues. Per germline, CDR1 SGHNT and CDR2 YYREEE (reference sequence). V trimming: 10 bases; J trimming: 3 bases; junction bases outside the gene matches: 10. CDR3 sequence reads: CAGQQGARDTGELFF. The CDR3 DNA is TGTGCCGGACAACAGGGGGCGCGGGACACCGGGGAGCTGTTTTTT.

This chain links TRBV18 with TRBJ2-3; D may be TRBD2 (5 bases). V was cut by 4 bases and J by 3 bases, with 11 bases left in between. CDR1 and CDR2 (germline): KGHSH, LQKENI. The CDR3 runs to 14 residues. Here the CDR3 reads CASSQPSGTDTQYF. CDR3 in DNA: TGTGCCAGCTCACAACCGTCGGGGACAGATACGCAGTATTTT.

V is TRBV7-9 and J is TRBJ2-1; either TRBD1 or TRBD2 may fit D (5 bases each). This CDR3 is 13 amino acids long. Trimming left V 0 bases short and J 10 bases short, with 10 bases between. Germline V CDR1 and CDR2: SEHNR, FQNEAQ (reference sequence). CDR3 protein: CASSLAGVREQFF. CDR3 coding DNA: TGTGCCAGCAGCTTAGCGGGGGTCCGCGAGCAGTTCTTC.

This clonotype was detected a few times. The chain uses TRBV5-1 and TRBJ1-2; no definite D call. The germline gives CDR1 SGHRS, CDR2 YFSETQ. CDR3 size: 16 residues. The V end lost 0 bases, the J end lost 0 bases, and 12 bases lay between the germline ends. The CDR3 coding sequence is TGCGCCAGCAGCTTGGGAGCGCAGGCCGCTAACTATGGCTACACCTTC. This translates into CASSLGAQAANYGYTF.

The V gene is TRBV6-2 or TRBV6-3, the J gene TRBJ2-5; D is unclear. The V and J ends lost 6 bases and 0 bases respectively, with 20 bases between them. CDR3 length: 17 amino acids. CDR1 and CDR2 (germline): MNHEY, SVGEGT. The CDR3 region has the DNA TGTGCCAGCAGCCCGGACGCAAGCAATCCCCACCAAGAGACCCAGTACTTC. Translating gives CASSPDASNPHQETQYF.

This clonotype was detected only a few times. The genes are TRBV4-3 and TRBJ1-3; D not certain. CDR3 length: 14 amino acids. Germline-derived CDR1 and CDR2 are LGHNA and YSLEER. Trimming pared 3 bases from V and 2 bases from J, leaving 8 bases between. The CDR3 sequence is CASSQRKPGNTIYF. The DNA of the CDR3 is TGCGCCAGCAGCCAGAGGAAACCTGGAAACACCATATATTTT.

At least ten counts were recorded for this clonotype. The chain joins TRBV10-3 to TRBJ2-5, with TRBD2 matching 8 bases. The CDR3 consists of 15 residues. Germline values: CDR1 ENHRY, CDR2 SYGVKD. V was pared by 3 bases and J by 6 bases, with 9 bases of the junction left unmatched. CDR3 sequence: CAISERGGLKKTQYF. CDR3 bases: TGTGCCATCAGTGAACGGGGGGGCTTGAAAAAGACCCAGTACTTC.

There are many counts of this clonotype. The chain's CDR3 is CASSINDPGGAQYF. The CDR3 DNA sequence: TGTGCCAGTAGTATAAACGACCCCGGGGGCGCGCAGTACTTC. This rearrangement joins TRBV19 to TRBJ2-7; tentatively, D is TRBD1 or TRBD2 (6 bases each). The CDR3 is 14 residues long. V lost 2 bases and J lost 9, with 17 bases in between. The V gene's germline CDR1 is LNHDA and CDR2 SQIVND (reference sequence).

The chain uses TRBV12-3 or TRBV12-4 and TRBJ2-5; D remains unclear. V was clipped by 6 bases and J by 1 base, with 12 bases between them. CDR3 size: 14 residues. The CDR3 DNA reads as TGTGCCAGCAGCCCCTTTCTAGGCCAAGAGACCCAGTACTTC. It specifies CASSPFLGQETQYF.

For this clonotype: Its ends do not fully match the called genes, so a read error is possible. V is TRBV7-7 and J is TRBJ1-6; TRBD1 matches 11 bases. Germline CDR1 reads SSHAT; CDR2 reads FNYEAQ (reference sequence). The CDR3 is made up of 15 amino acids. The CDR3 loop is CASSQDRGHNSPLHF. The CDR3 DNA is TGTGCTAGCAGCCAGGACAGGGGGCATAATTCACCCCTCCACTTT.

The sample holds many counts of this clonotype. The chain links TRBV5-1 to TRBJ1-6, with 7 positions matching TRBD1. The CDR3 contains 14 residues. The V segment lost 3 bases and the J segment 3 bases; nucleotides outside the gene matches: 0. Per the germline V gene, CDR1 is SGHRS and CDR2 is YFSETQ. CDR3: CASSWDSYNSPLHF. CDR3 DNA: TGCGCCAGCAGCTGGGACAGCTATAATTCACCCCTCCACTTT.

This sequence joins TRBV20-1 and TRBJ2-5; D may match TRBD1 or TRBD2 (5 bases each). Per germline, CDR1 DFQATT and CDR2 SNEGSKA (reference sequence). Trimming took 7 bases from V and 2 from J, leaving 17 bases between them. The CDR3 is made up of 14 amino acids. CDR3 in amino acids: CSVPRGFRQETQYF. The CDR3 DNA sequence: TGCAGTGTCCCACGGGGCTTCAGGCAAGAGACCCAGTACTTC.

This clonotype was observed a few times. The V call is TRBV7-2, the J call TRBJ2-7; the match to TRBD1 covers 7 bases. This CDR3 region has 16 residues. With V trimmed by 5 bases and J by 6 bases, 16 bases remained unmatched. Germline values: CDR1 SGHTA, CDR2 FQGNSA. This chain's CDR3 is CASSLSFGVRGREQYV. The CDR3 bases are TGTGCCAGCAGCCTCTCATTCGGGGTGAGGGGGCGCGAGCAGTACGTC.

This clonotype appeared a single time. The chain couples TRBV2 to TRBJ1-6, with D unresolved. The V gene lost 2 bases and the J gene lost 8 bases, with 16 bases spanning the gap. Per germline, CDR1 SNHLY and CDR2 FYNNEI. The CDR3 extends over 16 amino acids. The CDR3 nucleotides are TGTGCCAGCAGTGAATCGTTCGTGGCGGGAGATTCACCCCTCCACTTT. Protein product: CASSESFVAGDSPLHF.

This clonotype was detected ten times or more. V gene TRBV19 combines with J gene TRBJ2-3, with D possibly matching TRBD1 (6 bases). Trimming stripped 5 bases from V and 6 bases from J, with 15 bases between. Looked up from germline, CDR1 is LNHDA and CDR2 is SQIVND (reference sequence). CDR3 length equals 14 residues. The DNA of the CDR3 is TGTGCCAGTAGTTCAGACAGGCGGAGGGATACGCAGTATTTT. It is translated as CASSSDRRRDTQYF.

The rearrangement joins TRBV30 to TRBJ1-5; D uncertain. Trimming removed 4 bases from V and 6 bases from J, with 13 bases in between. The CDR3 consists of 13 residues. CDR1 GTSNPN and CDR2 SVGIG come from the germline V gene (reference sequence). CDR3 bases: TGTGCCTGGACTCAAGGAGGCGGTCAGCCCCAGCATTTT. It specifies CAWTQGGGQPQHF.

This clonotype was detected only a few times. The chain combines TRBV28 with TRBJ2-5; D might be TRBD2 (6 bases). The germline V and J ends were trimmed by 6 bases and 4 bases, with 15 bases remaining between them. The CDR3 is 14 amino acids. Germline V gene lookup returns CDR1 MDHEN and CDR2 SYDVKM. The chain's CDR3 is CASSGEVVLETQYF. DNA for the CDR3: TGTGCCAGCAGCGGGGAGGTAGTTTTAGAGACCCAGTACTTC.

There are a few counts of this clonotype. V gene TRBV20-1 combines with J gene TRBJ2-2; either TRBD1 or TRBD2 may supply D (6 bases each). V lost 7 bases and J lost 0, with 12 bases in between. This CDR3 contains 14 residues. Germline CDR1 reads DFQATT; CDR2 reads SNEGSKA (reference sequence). The CDR3: CSVTGGANTGELFF. CDR3 coding DNA: TGCAGTGTGACCGGGGGCGCGAACACCGGGGAGCTGTTTTTT.